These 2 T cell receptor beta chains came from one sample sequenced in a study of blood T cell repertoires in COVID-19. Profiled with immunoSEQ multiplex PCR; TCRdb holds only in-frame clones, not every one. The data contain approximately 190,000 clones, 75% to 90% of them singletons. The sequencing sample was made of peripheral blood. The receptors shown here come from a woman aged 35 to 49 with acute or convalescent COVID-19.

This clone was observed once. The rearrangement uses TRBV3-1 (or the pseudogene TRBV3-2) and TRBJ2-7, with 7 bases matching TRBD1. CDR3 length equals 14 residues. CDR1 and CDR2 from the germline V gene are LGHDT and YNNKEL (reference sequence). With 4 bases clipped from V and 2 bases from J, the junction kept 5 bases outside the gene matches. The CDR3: CASSRGQATYEQYF. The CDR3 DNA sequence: TGTGCCAGCAGCCGAGGACAGGCCACCTACGAGCAGTACTTC.

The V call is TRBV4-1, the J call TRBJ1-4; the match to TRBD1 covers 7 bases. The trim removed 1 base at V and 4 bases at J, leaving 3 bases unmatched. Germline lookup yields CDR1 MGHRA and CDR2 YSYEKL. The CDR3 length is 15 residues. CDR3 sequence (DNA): TGCGCCAGCAGCCAAGCGGGACAGAATAATGAAAAACTGTTTTTT. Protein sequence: CASSQAGQNNEKLFF.